Included here is one T cell receptor (beta chain) sequence, with context. The germline CDR1 and CDR2 sequences are SGHDN and FVKESK. Trimming cost V 3 bases and J 5 bases, with 7 bases left between them. The CDR3 runs 12 residues. This entry is derived from a study of blood T cell repertoires in COVID-19. Across the whole study: Acute and convalescent COVID-19 specimens originated in the United States, Italy and Spain. Nucleic acid was either cDNA or gDNA, and it came from T cells, B-cell-depleted T cells, or PBMCs.

In the source study's methods: Counts of nucleated cells, estimated from reference gene primer amplification, were obtained. Sequencing was performed with immunoSEQ multiplex PCR; in TCRdb, only in-frame clones are kept and a portion is missing. The V and J calls and the clone size are those of that table, but D and trimming were determined from the DNA. The sample includes tens of thousands of clones, roughly nine tenths seen only once; the top ten take 0.3% to 0.45%. Sequenced sample: peripheral blood. This receptor was obtained from a human donor in a cohort sampled during active COVID-19. This rearrangement joins TRBV14 to TRBJ1-2; no firm D call. This CDR3 is CASSHRTYGYTF. The DNA of the CDR3 is TGTGCCAGCAGCCACAGGACTTATGGCTACACCTTC.